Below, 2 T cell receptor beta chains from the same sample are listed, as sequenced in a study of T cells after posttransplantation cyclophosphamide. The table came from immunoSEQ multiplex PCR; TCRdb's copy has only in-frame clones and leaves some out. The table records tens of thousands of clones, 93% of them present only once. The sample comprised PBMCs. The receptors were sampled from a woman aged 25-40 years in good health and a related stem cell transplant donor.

The chain's CDR3 is CASSRSRSLGYGYTF. The CDR3 coding sequence is TGTGCCAGCAGCAGATCCCGGTCGTTAGGCTATGGCTACACCTTC. The chain links TRBV5-5 to TRBJ1-2; no reliable D call. The germline V gene has CDR1 SGHKS and CDR2 YYEKEE (reference sequence). CDR3 size: 15 residues. V was pared by 4 bases and J by 4 bases, with 17 bases between. The whole variable domain, filled in from reference TRBV5-5 and TRBJ1-2, reads DAGVTQSPTHLIKTRGQQVTLRCSPISGHKSVSWYQQVLGQGPQFIFQYYEKEERGRGNFPDRFSARQFPNYSSELNVNALLLGDSALYLCASSRSRSLGYGYTFGSGTRLTVV.

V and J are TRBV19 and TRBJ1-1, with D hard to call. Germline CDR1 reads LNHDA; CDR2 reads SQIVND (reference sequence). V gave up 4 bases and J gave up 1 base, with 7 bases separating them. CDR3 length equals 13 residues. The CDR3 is CASSTLQNTEAFF. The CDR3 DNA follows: TGTGCCAGTAGTACACTCCAGAACACTGAAGCTTTCTTT. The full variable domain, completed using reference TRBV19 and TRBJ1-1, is DGGITQSPKYLFRKEGQNVTLSCEQNLNHDAMYWYRQDPGQGLRLIYYSQIVNDFQKGDIAEGYSVSREKKESFPLTVTSAQKNPTAFYLCASSTLQNTEAFFGQGTRLTVV.